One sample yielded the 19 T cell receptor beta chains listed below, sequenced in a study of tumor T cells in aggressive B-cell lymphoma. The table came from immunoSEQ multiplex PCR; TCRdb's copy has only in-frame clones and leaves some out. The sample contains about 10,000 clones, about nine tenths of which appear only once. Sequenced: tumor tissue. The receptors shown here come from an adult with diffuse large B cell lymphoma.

This CDR3 is CASSVDRGTEAFF. The CDR3 DNA follows: TGTGCCAGCAGCGTCGACAGGGGCACTGAAGCTTTCTTT. V usage is TRBV9 and J usage is TRBJ1-1; 8 bases align to TRBD1. CDR3 length equals 13 residues. J lost 4 bases, V lost 2 bases, and 1 base had no gene match. Germline values: CDR1 SGDLS, CDR2 YYNGEE.

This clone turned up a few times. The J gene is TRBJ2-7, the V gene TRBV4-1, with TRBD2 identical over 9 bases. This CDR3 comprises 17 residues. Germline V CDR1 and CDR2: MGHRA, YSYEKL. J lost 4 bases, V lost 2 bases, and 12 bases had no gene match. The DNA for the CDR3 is TGCGCCAGCAGCCAAAGTACCGCGGGGGGGCTTATGTACGAGCAGTACTTC. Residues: CASSQSTAGGLMYEQYF.

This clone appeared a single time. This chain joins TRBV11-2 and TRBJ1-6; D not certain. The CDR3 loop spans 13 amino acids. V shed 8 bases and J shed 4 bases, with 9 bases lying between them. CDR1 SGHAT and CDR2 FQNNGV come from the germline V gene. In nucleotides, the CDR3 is TGTGCCAGCGCGAGGCTGTATAATTCACCCCTCCACTTT. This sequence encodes CASARLYNSPLHF.

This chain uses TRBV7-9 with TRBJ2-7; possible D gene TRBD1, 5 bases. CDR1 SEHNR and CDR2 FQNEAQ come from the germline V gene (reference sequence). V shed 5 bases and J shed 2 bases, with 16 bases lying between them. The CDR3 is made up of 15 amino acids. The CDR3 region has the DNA TGTGCCAGCAGCCAACAGGTTAATGACGCCTACGAGCAGTACTTC. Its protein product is CASSQQVNDAYEQYF. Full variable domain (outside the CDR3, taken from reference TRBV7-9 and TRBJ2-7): DTGVSQNPRHKITKRGQNVTFRCDPISEHNRLYWYRQTLGQGPEFLTYFQNEAQLEKSRLLSDRFSAERPKGSFSTLEIQRTEQGDSAMYLCASSQQVNDAYEQYFGPGTRLTVT.

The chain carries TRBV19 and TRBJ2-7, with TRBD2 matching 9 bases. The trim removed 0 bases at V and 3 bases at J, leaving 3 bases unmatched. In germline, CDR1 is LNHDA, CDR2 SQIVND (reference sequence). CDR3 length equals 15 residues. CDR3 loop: CASSIDHSGSYEQYF. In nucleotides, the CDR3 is TGTGCCAGTAGTATAGACCATAGCGGGAGCTACGAGCAGTACTTC.

The DNA for the CDR3 is TGTGCCAGCAGCTATGGAGGGAGCAATCAGCCCCAGCATTTT. Its protein product is CASSYGGSNQPQHF. The chain is built from TRBV5-4 and TRBJ1-5; no definite D call. Germline V CDR1 and CDR2: SGHNT, YYREEE (reference sequence). The CDR3 has 14 amino acids. Between the trimmed V and J ends, which lost 3 bases and 1 base, there was a span of 8 bases.

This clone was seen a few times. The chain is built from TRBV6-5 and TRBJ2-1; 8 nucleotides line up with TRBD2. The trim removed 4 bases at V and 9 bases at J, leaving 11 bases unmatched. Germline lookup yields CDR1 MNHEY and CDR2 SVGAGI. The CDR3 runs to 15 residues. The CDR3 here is CASSFGLAESSEQFF. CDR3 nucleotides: TGTGCCAGCAGTTTCGGACTAGCAGAGTCAAGTGAGCAGTTCTTC.

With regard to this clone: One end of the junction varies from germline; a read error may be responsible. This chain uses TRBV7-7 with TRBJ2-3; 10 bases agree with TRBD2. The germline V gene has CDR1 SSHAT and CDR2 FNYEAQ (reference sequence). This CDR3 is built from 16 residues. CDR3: CASSRLAGLGTDTQYF. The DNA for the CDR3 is TGTGCTAGCAGCCGACTAGCGGGCCTCGGGACAGATACGCAGTATTTT.

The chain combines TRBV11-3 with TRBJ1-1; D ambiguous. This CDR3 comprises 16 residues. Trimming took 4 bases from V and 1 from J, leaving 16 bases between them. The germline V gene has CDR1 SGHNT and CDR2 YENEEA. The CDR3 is CASSSPGSSGNTEAFF. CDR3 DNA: TGTGCCAGCAGCTCCCCCGGGTCTTCTGGGAACACTGAAGCTTTCTTT.

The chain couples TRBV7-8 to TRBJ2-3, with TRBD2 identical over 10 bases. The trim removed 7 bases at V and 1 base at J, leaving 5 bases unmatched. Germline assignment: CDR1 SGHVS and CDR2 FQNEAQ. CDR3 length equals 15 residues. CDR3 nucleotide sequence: TGTGCCAGCACCACCGGGACTAGCGGCACAGATACGCAGTATTTT. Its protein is CASTTGTSGTDTQYF.

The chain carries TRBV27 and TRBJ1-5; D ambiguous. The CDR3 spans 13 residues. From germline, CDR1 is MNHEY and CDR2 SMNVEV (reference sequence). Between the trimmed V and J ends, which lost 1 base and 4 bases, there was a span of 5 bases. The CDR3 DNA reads TGTGCCAGCAGTTTATACAATAATCAGCCCCAGCATTTT. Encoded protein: CASSLYNNQPQHF.

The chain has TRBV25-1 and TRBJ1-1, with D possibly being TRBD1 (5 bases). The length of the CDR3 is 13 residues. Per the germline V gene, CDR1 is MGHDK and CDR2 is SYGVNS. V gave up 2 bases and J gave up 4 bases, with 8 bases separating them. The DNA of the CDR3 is TGTGCCAGCAGTGAACCAGGGCCCACTGAAGCTTTCTTT. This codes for CASSEPGPTEAFF.

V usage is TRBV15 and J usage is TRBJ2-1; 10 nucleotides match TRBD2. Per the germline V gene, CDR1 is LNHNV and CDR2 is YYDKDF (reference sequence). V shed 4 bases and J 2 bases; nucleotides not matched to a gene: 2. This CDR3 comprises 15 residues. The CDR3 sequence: CATSTTSGPYNEQFF. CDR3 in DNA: TGTGCCACCAGCACGACTAGCGGGCCCTACAATGAGCAGTTCTTC.

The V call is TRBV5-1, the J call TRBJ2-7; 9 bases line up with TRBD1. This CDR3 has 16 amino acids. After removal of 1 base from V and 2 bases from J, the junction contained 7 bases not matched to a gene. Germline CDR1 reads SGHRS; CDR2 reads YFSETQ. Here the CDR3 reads CASSLSGTGNPYEQYF. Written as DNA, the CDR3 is TGCGCCAGCAGCTTGTCGGGGACAGGGAATCCCTACGAGCAGTACTTC.

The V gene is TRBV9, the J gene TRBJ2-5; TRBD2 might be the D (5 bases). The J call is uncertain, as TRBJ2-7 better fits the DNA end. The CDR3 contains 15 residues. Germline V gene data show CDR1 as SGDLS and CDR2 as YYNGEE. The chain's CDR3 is CASSPRTGRAAEQYF. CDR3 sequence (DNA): TGTGCCAGCAGCCCTAGGACTGGCAGAGCCGCCGAGCAGTACTTC.

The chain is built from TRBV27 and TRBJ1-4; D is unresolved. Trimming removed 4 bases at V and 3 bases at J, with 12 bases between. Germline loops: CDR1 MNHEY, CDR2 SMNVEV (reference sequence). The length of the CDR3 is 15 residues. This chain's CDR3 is CASSSPGGSNEKLFF. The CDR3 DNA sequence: TGTGCCAGCAGTTCCCCGGGAGGCTCTAATGAAAAACTGTTTTTT.

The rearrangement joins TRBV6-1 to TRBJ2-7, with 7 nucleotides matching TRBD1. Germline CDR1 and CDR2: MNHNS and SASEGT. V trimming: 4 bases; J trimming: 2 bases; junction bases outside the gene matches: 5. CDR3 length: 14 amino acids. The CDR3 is CASSVRTGAYEQYF. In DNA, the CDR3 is TGTGCCAGCAGTGTACGGACAGGCGCCTACGAGCAGTACTTC.

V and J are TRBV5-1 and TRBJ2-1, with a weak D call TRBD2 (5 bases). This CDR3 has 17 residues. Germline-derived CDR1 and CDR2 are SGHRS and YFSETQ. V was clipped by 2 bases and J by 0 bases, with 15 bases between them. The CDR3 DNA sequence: TGCGCCAGCAGCTTAGGCCTAGCTTCATCCTCCTACAATGAGCAGTTCTTC. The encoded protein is CASSLGLASSSYNEQFF.

CDR3 nucleotide sequence: TGTGCCAGCAGCTCTGGCGGGCGTGAGACACCCCTCCACTTT. Translation: CASSSGGRETPLHF. The chain recombines TRBV5-4 with TRBJ1-6; D uncertain. The CDR3 totals 14 residues. The germline V gene encodes CDR1 SGHNT and CDR2 YYREEE (reference sequence). Trimming took off 3 bases at V and 11 bases at J, with 15 bases between the two ends.